This T cell receptor (beta chain) stems from a study of shared clonotypes between healthy human individuals. A few counts support this clone. Antigen specificity is unknown. The CDR3 has 13 amino acids. V lost 4 bases and J 7 bases, leaving 11 bases between the germline ends. Germline CDR1 is MGHRA and CDR2 is YSYEKL. Authors' data handling: Junction-only sequences produced by ImmunoSEQ had no quality scores, so filtering differed. Assay used: immunoSEQ multiplex PCR; TCRdb lists only in-frame clones, some missing. V and J calls and clone size come straight from that table; D and trimming were deduced from the DNA. This table holds about 2.1 million clones, 85% to 95% found once. Naivety among CD8 cells was defined by CD45RO negativity and positive CCR7 selection, thereby excluding terminally differentiated effector memory CD45RA+ cells. The study's findings and limits: Collection of samples was limited to blood; tissue repertoires likely differ. Among the subsets, naive ones generally showed larger estimated richness than memory ones.

Sequenced sample: naive CD8+ T cells from PBMCs. The V gene is TRBV4-1, the J gene TRBJ1-5; D gene ambiguous. This clonotype originated in a man younger than 30 in good health. Some clones in this sample may be carry-over from other donors' samples. The CDR3 nucleotides read TGCGCCAGCAGCCTAGTTATGGAACAGCCCCAGCATTTT. Translating gives CASSLVMEQPQHF.